One and the same sample provided the 30 T cell receptor beta chains below, sequenced in a study of glioma-infiltrating T cells after dendritic cell vaccination. The method was immunoSEQ multiplex PCR; TCRdb's version includes in-frame clones alone and lacks a portion of them. The sample carries approximately 60,000 clones, around nine tenths recorded once. Time point indicated: after dendritic cell vaccination, including at tumor progression/relapse. This material consisted of blood, taken after dendritic cell vaccination. The receptors shown here come from a human donor with glioblastoma.

The chain recombines TRBV6-1 with TRBJ2-7; 7 bases match TRBD1. This CDR3 comprises 13 residues. CDR1 and CDR2 (germline): MNHNS, SASEGT. The junction had 5 bases not matched to a gene; V was cut back by 5 bases and J by 4 bases. Written as DNA, the CDR3 is TGTGCCAGCAGTAAATACAGGGGATACGAGCAGTACTTC. It is translated as CASSKYRGYEQYF.

The chain uses TRBV23-1 and TRBJ1-1; no clear D gene. TRBV23-1 is noted as an ORF with a role that remains uncertain. Trimming removed 3 bases from V and 1 base from J, with 3 bases in between. The CDR3 totals 12 residues. In DNA form, the CDR3 reads TGCGCCAGCAGTCAGGCGAACACTGAAGCTTTCTTT. Protein sequence: CASSQANTEAFF.

This clone was counted between two and nine times. The V and J genes are TRBV12-5 and TRBJ2-5, with 7 bases that match TRBD1. This CDR3 is built from 15 residues. CDR1 is LGHNT and CDR2 is FRNRAP in the germline V gene. V trimming: 1 base; J trimming: 4 bases; junction bases outside the gene matches: 6. The DNA for the CDR3 is TGTGCTAGTGGTTTGGATCAGGGGGTAGGAGAGACCCAGTACTTC. Amino acid sequence: CASGLDQGVGETQYF. Supplemented by reference TRBV12-5 and TRBJ2-5, the full variable domain reads DARVTQTPRHKVTEMGQEVTMRCQPILGHNTVFWYRQTMMQGLELLAYFRNRAPLDDSGMPKDRFSAEMPDATLATLKIQPSEPRDSAVYFCASGLDQGVGETQYFGPGTRLLVL.

This clone was found a few times. The chain couples TRBV5-1 to TRBJ1-3; D is unresolved. The CDR3 sequence is 13 residues long. Germline V gene lookup returns CDR1 SGHRS and CDR2 YFSETQ. V dropped 5 bases and J dropped 0 bases, with 6 bases sitting between them. This CDR3 reads CASSIDSGNTIYF. CDR3 coding DNA: TGCGCCAGCAGTATAGACTCTGGAAACACCATATATTTT.

The chain employs TRBV9 and TRBJ2-7, with a tentative D call TRBD1 (5 bases). The CDR3 spans 14 residues. Germline assignment: CDR1 SGDLS and CDR2 YYNGEE. Deletions cut 4 bases from V and 4 bases from J, with 15 bases between. The CDR3 bases are TGTGCCAGCAGCACCCGGACGGACATGTACGAGCAGTACTTC. Encoded protein: CASSTRTDMYEQYF.

The chain couples TRBV19 to TRBJ1-2; possible D gene TRBD1, 6 bases. V was clipped by 8 bases and J by 9 bases, with 10 bases between them. The V gene's germline CDR1 is LNHDA and CDR2 SQIVND (reference sequence). The CDR3 totals 10 residues. In nucleotides, the CDR3 is TGTGCCAGTGGACAGATCCGCTACACCTTC. This sequence encodes CASGQIRYTF.

V and J are TRBV4-3 and TRBJ2-5; 14 nucleotides agree with TRBD2. There are 17 residues in the CDR3. The germline V gene encodes CDR1 LGHNA and CDR2 YSLEER. J lost 5 bases, V lost 4 bases, and 9 bases had no gene match. The CDR3 DNA is TGCGCCAGCAGCCCTGGACTAGCGGGGGGTGGGGGTGAGACCCAGTACTTC. Its protein product is CASSPGLAGGGGETQYF.

This clone was recorded once. The chain employs TRBV7-2 and TRBJ1-1; D possibly corresponds to TRBD1 (5 bases). Per the germline V gene, CDR1 is SGHTA and CDR2 is FQGNSA. V was clipped by 1 base and J by 3 bases, with 12 bases between them. This CDR3 has 15 amino acids. Here the CDR3 DNA reads TGTGCCAGCAGCTTAGAAGCAGGGCCCCACACTGAAGCTTTCTTT. This gives the protein CASSLEAGPHTEAFF.

The chain recombines TRBV7-3 with TRBJ2-1, with TRBD2 matching over 8 bases. The CDR3 contains 15 residues. The germline V gene has CDR1 SGHTA and CDR2 FQGTGA. V gave up 1 base and J gave up 9 bases; unmatched junction bases: 8. CDR3 residues: CASSLNSGRGVEQFF. The CDR3 nucleotides read TGTGCCAGCAGCTTAAACAGCGGGAGAGGGGTTGAGCAGTTCTTC.

The V call is TRBV11-2, the J call TRBJ2-7; 8 bases agree with TRBD1. The CDR3 loop spans 14 amino acids. From germline, CDR1 is SGHAT and CDR2 FQNNGV. V gave up 5 bases and J gave up 2 bases; unmatched junction bases: 5. The CDR3 here is CASSGTGRTYEQYF. Here the CDR3 DNA reads TGTGCCAGCAGCGGGACAGGTAGAACCTACGAGCAGTACTTC.

This clone was seen only a few times. The chain links TRBV2 to TRBJ2-3, with 8 bases fitting TRBD2. V was clipped by 5 bases and J by 4 bases; unmatched bases: 5. Per germline, CDR1 SNHLY and CDR2 FYNNEI. CDR3 length: 14 amino acids. The CDR3 spells CASSLSGDADTQYF. In nucleotides, the CDR3 is TGTGCCAGCAGTCTTAGCGGGGACGCAGATACGCAGTATTTT.

There are a few counts of this clone. The V gene is TRBV11-2, the J gene TRBJ1-2, with a weak D call TRBD1 (6 bases). From germline, CDR1 is SGHAT and CDR2 FQNNGV. CDR3 size: 13 residues. Trimming took off 5 bases at V and 2 bases at J, with 9 bases between the two ends. DNA of the CDR3: TGTGCCAGCAGCGCGGACAGAAACTATGGCTACACCTTC. The encoded protein is CASSADRNYGYTF.

This clone was seen only a few times. The chain has TRBV4-3 and TRBJ1-6; D not certain. The germline gives CDR1 LGHNA, CDR2 YSLEER. V gave up 0 bases and J gave up 7 bases, with 13 bases separating them. There are 16 residues in the CDR3. The CDR3 spells CASSQDAGRQNSPLHF. CDR3 bases: TGCGCCAGCAGCCAAGATGCGGGCAGGCAGAATTCACCCCTCCACTTT.

The gene calls are TRBV30 and TRBJ2-3; TRBD2 matches at 8 bases. The CDR3 is 15 amino acids. Germline CDR1 is GTSNPN and CDR2 is SVGIG (reference sequence). V was pared by 2 bases and J by 8 bases, with 12 bases of the junction left unmatched. The CDR3 region is CAWSSRAGRVRTQYF. The CDR3 DNA is TGTGCCTGGAGTAGCCGTGCCGGGAGGGTCCGTACGCAGTATTTT.

This chain links TRBV27 with TRBJ2-3, with 11 bases aligning to TRBD2. The CDR3 is 14 amino acids. Trimming cost V 6 bases and J 4 bases; bases outside gene matches: 3. Germline V CDR1 and CDR2: MNHEY, SMNVEV (reference sequence). The DNA for the CDR3 is TGTGCCAGCAGCGGACTAGCGGGCCCAGATACGCAGTATTTT. Amino acids: CASSGLAGPDTQYF.

The chain employs TRBV7-9 and TRBJ1-2; TRBD1 might be the D (6 bases). The CDR3 runs to 12 residues. V gave up 3 bases and J gave up 8 bases, with 10 bases separating them. Germline-derived CDR1 and CDR2 are SEHNR and FQNEAQ (reference sequence). Here the CDR3 DNA reads TGTGCCAGCAGCTTCAGGGGCAACGGCTACACCTTC. Residues: CASSFRGNGYTF.

The chain employs TRBV4-1 and TRBJ2-2; D gene uncertain. Germline V lookup: CDR1 MGHRA, CDR2 YSYEKL. The V end was cut by 0 bases, the J end by 4 bases, with 9 bases between. CDR3 length: 15 amino acids. DNA of the CDR3: TGCGCCAGCAGCCAAGAGACTTTGACCACCGGGGAGCTGTTTTTT. Its protein product is CASSQETLTTGELFF.

The chain joins TRBV4-2 to TRBJ2-3; 8 bases line up with TRBD1. Germline CDR1 is LGHNA and CDR2 is YNFKEQ. The CDR3 runs 15 residues. With V trimmed by 7 bases and J by 6 bases, 12 bases remained unmatched. The CDR3 nucleotides read TGTGCCAGCACCGAGACAGGGGATTTGAGGGATACGCAGTATTTT. It specifies CASTETGDLRDTQYF.

The chain combines TRBV11-3 with TRBJ1-1; D unresolved. The CDR3 is made up of 14 amino acids. CDR1 and CDR2 from the germline V gene are SGHNT and YENEEA. Deletions cut 0 bases from V and 2 bases from J, with 7 bases between. This CDR3 reads CASSLDGGNTEAFF. DNA of the CDR3: TGTGCCAGCAGCTTAGATGGCGGAAACACTGAAGCTTTCTTT.

The CDR3 DNA reads as TGTGCCAGCAGCATGTGGACAGGCACAGATACGCAGTATTTT. Translating it yields CASSMWTGTDTQYF. The chain recombines TRBV5-5 with TRBJ2-3; maybe TRBD1 (6 bases). V lost 4 bases and J lost 1, with 10 bases in between. The CDR3 length is 14 residues. Germline CDR1 reads SGHKS; CDR2 reads YYEKEE (reference sequence).

The V gene is TRBV4-3, the J gene TRBJ2-1; 7 bases map to TRBD1. Trimming cost V 4 bases and J 7 bases; bases outside gene matches: 22. CDR1 and CDR2 (germline): LGHNA, YSLEER. This CDR3 comprises 19 residues. CDR3 protein: CASSPKPSQTGIGVNEQFF. For the CDR3, the DNA is TGCGCCAGCAGCCCGAAACCCTCGCAGACAGGGATAGGGGTTAATGAGCAGTTCTTC.

This chain connects TRBV5-1 to TRBJ1-1; 7 nucleotides line up with TRBD1. The CDR3 extends over 14 amino acids. In germline, CDR1 is SGHRS, CDR2 YFSETQ. V lost 2 bases, J lost 4 bases, and 5 bases stayed unmatched. The CDR3, as DNA: TGCGCCAGCAGCTTTACAGGGGCGGGCACTGAAGCTTTCTTT. Its translation: CASSFTGAGTEAFF.

This chain joins TRBV7-9 and TRBJ2-5; 10 bases are a match to TRBD1. After removal of 5 bases from V and 5 bases from J, the junction contained 11 bases not matched to a gene. This CDR3 comprises 16 residues. Per the germline V gene, CDR1 is SEHNR and CDR2 is FQNEAQ (reference sequence). The CDR3 protein is CASSRSDRGRGETQYF. The CDR3 coding sequence is TGTGCCAGCAGCCGTTCCGACAGGGGGCGCGGGGAGACCCAGTACTTC.

This chain links TRBV18 with TRBJ1-4, with D unclear. This CDR3 has 13 amino acids. With 6 bases removed from V and 8 bases from J, the gap between germline ends came to 13 bases. Germline-derived CDR1 and CDR2 are KGHSH and LQKENI. CDR3 bases: TGTGCCAGCTCTCGCGGGCATGGGGAAAAACTGTTTTTT. Translating it yields CASSRGHGEKLFF. Supplemented by reference TRBV18 and TRBJ1-4, the full variable domain reads NAGVMQNPRHLVRRRGQEARLRCSPMKGHSHVYWYRQLPEEGLKFMVYLQKENIIDESGMPKERFSAEFPKEGPSILRIQQVVRGDSAAYFCASSRGHGEKLFFGSGTQLSVL.

The chain uses TRBV19 and TRBJ2-2; perhaps TRBD2 as D (6 bases). CDR3 length: 14 amino acids. CDR1 and CDR2 from the germline V gene are LNHDA and SQIVND (reference sequence). V lost 6 bases and J lost 3, with 11 bases in between. The CDR3 DNA follows: TGTGCCAGTAGGCGGGGCGGGGACACCGGGGAGCTGTTTTTT. Protein product: CASRRGGDTGELFF.

This chain links TRBV18 with TRBJ2-3; TRBD2 aligns across 8 bases. V lost 8 bases and J lost 1; bases outside the gene matches: 5. The CDR3 extends over 14 amino acids. CDR1 and CDR2 from the germline V gene are KGHSH and LQKENI. CDR3 residues: CASAPGGGTDTQYF. The CDR3 nucleotides are TGTGCCAGCGCTCCGGGGGGGGGCACAGATACGCAGTATTTT. The whole variable domain, remainder taken from reference TRBV18 and TRBJ2-3, is NAGVMQNPRHLVRRRGQEARLRCSPMKGHSHVYWYRQLPEEGLKFMVYLQKENIIDESGMPKERFSAEFPKEGPSILRIQQVVRGDSAAYFCASAPGGGTDTQYFGPGTRLTVL.

The chain uses TRBV11-3 and TRBJ2-3; D may be TRBD2 (5 bases). The CDR3 totals 13 residues. The germline V gene has CDR1 SGHNT and CDR2 YENEEA. Between the trimmed V and J ends, which lost 4 bases and 5 bases, there was a span of 10 bases. The CDR3 loop is CASSSGSGDTQYF. CDR3 nucleotide sequence: TGTGCCAGCAGCTCTGGAAGCGGAGATACGCAGTATTTT.

This chain joins TRBV7-8 and TRBJ1-5; 11 bases fit TRBD1. The V gene end was trimmed by 5 bases and the J gene end by 1 base; junction bases not matched to a gene: 10. In germline, CDR1 is SGHVS, CDR2 FQNEAQ. This CDR3 has 18 amino acids. CDR3 bases: TGTGCCAGCAGCAAAGGAGGGACAGGGGGTTGGAGCAATCAGCCCCAGCATTTT. It translates to CASSKGGTGGWSNQPQHF.

This rearrangement joins TRBV19 to TRBJ2-5; a weak D match, TRBD2 (6 bases). The CDR3 runs to 14 residues. From germline, CDR1 is LNHDA and CDR2 SQIVND (reference sequence). Trimming removed 10 bases from V and 7 bases from J, with 22 bases in between. The CDR3 spells CATADGGAKGTQYF. The CDR3 DNA follows: TGTGCCACTGCGGACGGCGGGGCTAAAGGGACCCAGTACTTC. The full variable domain, its missing parts supplied by reference TRBV19 and TRBJ2-5, is DGGITQSPKYLFRKEGQNVTLSCEQNLNHDAMYWYRQDPGQGLRLIYYSQIVNDFQKGDIAEGYSVSREKKESFPLTVTSAQKNPTAFYLCATADGGAKGTQYFGPGTRLLVL.

The chain links TRBV6-5 to TRBJ2-1, with 10 bases that match TRBD2. The length of the CDR3 is 15 residues. Trimming removed 6 bases from V and 6 bases from J; junction bases left unmatched: 8. Germline V gene sequence: CDR1 MNHEY, CDR2 SVGAGI. The CDR3 region is CASRSGLAWINEQFF. DNA for the CDR3: TGTGCCAGCAGATCGGGACTAGCGTGGATCAATGAGCAGTTCTTC.